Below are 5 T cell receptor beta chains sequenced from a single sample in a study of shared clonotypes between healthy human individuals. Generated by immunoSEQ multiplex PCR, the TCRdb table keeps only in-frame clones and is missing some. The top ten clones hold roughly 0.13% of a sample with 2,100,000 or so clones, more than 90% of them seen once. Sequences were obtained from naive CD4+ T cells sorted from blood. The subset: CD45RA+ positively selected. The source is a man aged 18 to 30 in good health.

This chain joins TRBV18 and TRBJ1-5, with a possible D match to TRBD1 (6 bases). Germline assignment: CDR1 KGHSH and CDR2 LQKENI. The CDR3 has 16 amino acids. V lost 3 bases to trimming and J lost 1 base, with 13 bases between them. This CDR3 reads CASSPWTDASNQPQHF. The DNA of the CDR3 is TGTGCCAGCTCACCCTGGACAGACGCGAGCAATCAGCCCCAGCATTTT.

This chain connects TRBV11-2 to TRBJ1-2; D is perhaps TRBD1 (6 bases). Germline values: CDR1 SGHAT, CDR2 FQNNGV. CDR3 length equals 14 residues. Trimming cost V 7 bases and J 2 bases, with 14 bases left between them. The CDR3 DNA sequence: TGTGCCAGCACCCCCTTCAGGGGCAACTATGGCTACACCTTC. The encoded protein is CASTPFRGNYGYTF. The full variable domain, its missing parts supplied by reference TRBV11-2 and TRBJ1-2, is EAGVAQSPRYKIIEKRQSVAFWCNPISGHATLYWYQQILGQGPKLLIQFQNNGVVDDSQLPKDRFSAERLKGVDSTLKIQPAKLEDSAVYLCASTPFRGNYGYTFGSGTRLTVV.

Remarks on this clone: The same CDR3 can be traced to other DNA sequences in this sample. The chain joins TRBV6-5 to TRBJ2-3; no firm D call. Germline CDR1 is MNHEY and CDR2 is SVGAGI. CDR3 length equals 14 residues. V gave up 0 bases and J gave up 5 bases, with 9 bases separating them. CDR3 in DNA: TGTGCCAGCAGTTACTCTCCGGGCCGAGATACGCAGTATTTT. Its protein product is CASSYSPGRDTQYF.

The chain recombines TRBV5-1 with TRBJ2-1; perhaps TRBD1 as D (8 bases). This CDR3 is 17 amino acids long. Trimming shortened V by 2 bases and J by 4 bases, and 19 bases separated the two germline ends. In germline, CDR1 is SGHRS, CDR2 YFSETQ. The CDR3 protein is CASSFGYRGEGYNEQFF. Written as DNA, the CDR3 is TGCGCCAGCAGCTTCGGTTACAGGGGGGAGGGTTACAATGAGCAGTTCTTC.

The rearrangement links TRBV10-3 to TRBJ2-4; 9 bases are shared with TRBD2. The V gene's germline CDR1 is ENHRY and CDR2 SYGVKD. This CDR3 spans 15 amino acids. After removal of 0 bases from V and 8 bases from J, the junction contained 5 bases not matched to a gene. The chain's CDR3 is CAISESAGLADIQYF. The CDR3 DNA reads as TGTGCCATCAGTGAGTCCGCGGGACTAGCAGACATTCAGTACTTC.